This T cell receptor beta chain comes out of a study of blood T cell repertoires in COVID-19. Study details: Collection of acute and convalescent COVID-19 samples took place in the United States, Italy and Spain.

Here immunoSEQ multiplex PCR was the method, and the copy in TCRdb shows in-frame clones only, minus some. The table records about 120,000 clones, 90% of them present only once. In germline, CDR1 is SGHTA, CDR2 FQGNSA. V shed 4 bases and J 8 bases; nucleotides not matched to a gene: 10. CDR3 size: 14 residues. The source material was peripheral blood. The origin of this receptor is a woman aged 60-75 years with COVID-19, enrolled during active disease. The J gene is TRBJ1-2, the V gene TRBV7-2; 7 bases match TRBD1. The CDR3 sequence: CASSSQPGGMGYTF. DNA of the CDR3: TGTGCCAGCAGCTCACAACCAGGGGGTATGGGCTACACCTTC.